The source of this TCR beta chain is a study of post-analysis software for immune sequencing data. The overall study: Several disease courses (relapsing-remitting, secondary progressive and progressive-relapsing) of multiple sclerosis were included. Study-wide results and limits: When patients were compared with controls, 5 or 6 TRBV segments were more frequent, TRBV5-6, TRBV5-1 and TRBV20-1 among them. Significantly decreased normalized Chao1 diversity was recorded for multiple sclerosis patients relative to controls. By F measure, samples from a shared preparation batch strongly co-clustered.

This CDR3 has 19 amino acids. Germline CDR1 is KGHSH and CDR2 is LQKENI. V was cut by 0 bases and J by 1 base, with 20 bases left in between. This clonotype has more than one count but fewer than ten. No antigen is known for it. Built from TCR beta cDNA, the libraries had unique molecular identifiers in them. TCRdb called the PCR reads again in MiXCR, with one record for every CDR3 protein. The sample lists about 560,000 distinct CDR3 sequences, roughly two fifths occurring once. The sequence came from a girl aged 10 to 17 with multiple sclerosis. Specimen: blood. The V gene is TRBV18, the J gene TRBJ2-3; D is perhaps TRBD2 (6 bases). CDR3 amino acids: CASSPPRGAWDSGTDTQYF. The DNA for the CDR3 is TGTGCCAGCTCACCACCGCGGGGCGCTTGGGACTCTGGCACAGATACGCAGTATTTT.